This is a list of T cell receptor beta chains from one sample in a study of blood T cell repertoires in COVID-19. Here immunoSEQ multiplex PCR was the method, and the copy in TCRdb shows in-frame clones only, minus some. The profile covers roughly 400,000 clones, with roughly 91% appearing a single time and 1.7% taken by the ten largest. The specimen sequenced was PBMCs or T cells enriched from blood (not recorded which). The receptors shown here come from a woman in her twenties or thirties who had recovered from COVID-19. Both conserved end residues are part of each CDR3. The D gene is left open where the match is weak. Size tells how often a clone was seen (once, few, many) or the class of an expanded clone, and some rows leave it out.

V,D,J,length,size,DNA,CDR3
TRBV6-2/TRBV6-3,TRBD1,TRBJ2-7,15,.,TGTGCCAGCAGTTACCGGGACAGGGCGACCTACGAGCAGTACTTC,CASSYRDRATYEQYF
TRBV24-1,TRBD2,TRBJ2-1,17,.,TGTGCCACCAGTGAGACCGGGACTAGCGGGATAACCAATGAGCAGTTCTTC,CATSETGTSGITNEQFF
TRBV18,.,TRBJ1-4,15,once,TGTGCCAGCTCACTAACAGGGAAGGGCAGTGAAAAACTGTTTTTT,CASSLTGKGSEKLFF
TRBV7-8,.,TRBJ1-1,18,few,TGTGCCAGCAGCTTAGGGGTTTCCGGGGGGTCCATGAACACTGAAGCTTTCTTT,CASSLGVSGGSMNTEAFF
TRBV28,TRBD2,TRBJ2-7,14,.,TGTGCCAGCAGTTCAGGCGGGAGTGTTTACGAGCAGTACTTC,CASSSGGSVYEQYF
TRBV5-4,.,TRBJ1-2,15,.,TGTGCCAGCAGCTACAGGACAGAGATTAACTATGGCTACACCTTC,CASSYRTEINYGYTF
TRBV11-2,TRBD1,TRBJ1-3,16,.,TGTGCCAGCAGCTCCGGACAGGGAGGGATTGGAAACACCATATATTTT,CASSSGQGGIGNTIYF
TRBV7-9,TRBD2,TRBJ2-1,13,.,TGTGCCAGCTCTCCCGGGGGGGAAAATGAGCAGTTCTTC,CASSPGGENEQFF
TRBV4-2,TRBD2,TRBJ2-6,17,few,TGTGCCAGCAGCCAAGATGGGGGGGGCTCTGGGGCCAACGTCCTGACTTTC,CASSQDGGGSGANVLTF
TRBV5-4,TRBD2,TRBJ2-1,19,.,TGTGCCAGCAGCCCCTGGACTAGCGGGGACCGTGGGAGAGGCAATGAGCAGTTCTTC,CASSPWTSGDRGRGNEQFF
TRBV7-2,.,TRBJ1-1,14,.,TGTGCCAGCAGCCCCCAAGGGGTCAACACTGAAGCTTTCTTT,CASSPQGVNTEAFF
TRBV18,TRBD1,TRBJ1-1,14,.,TGTGCCAGCTCACCACAGGGGGCGAGCACTGAAGCTTTCTTT,CASSPQGASTEAFF
TRBV7-3,TRBD2,TRBJ2-7,18,.,TGTGCCAGCAGCTCCGAGAGACTAGCGGGAGACATCCCCTACGAGCAGTACTTC,CASSSERLAGDIPYEQYF
TRBV4-1,.,TRBJ1-5,18,.,TGCGCCAGCAGCCAAGGATGGCAGGGCGGTGCGAAAAATCAGCCCCAGCATTTT,CASSQGWQGGAKNQPQHF
TRBV28,.,TRBJ1-5,14,.,TGTGCCAGCACGAACAGGGAGATCCCTCAGCCCCAGCATTTT,CASTNREIPQPQHF
TRBV28,.,TRBJ1-5,15,.,TGTGCCAGTCACGAGTCGGGGGATGTGAATCAGCCCCAGCATTTT,CASHESGDVNQPQHF
TRBV3-1/TRBV3-2,.,TRBJ2-2,14,.,TGTGCCAGCAGCCAAGATTGGAGCACCGGGGAGCTGTTTTTT,CASSQDWSTGELFF
TRBV19,.,TRBJ2-2,15,few,TGTGCCACAAGAGGAAATTCCCGAAACACCGGGGAGCTGTTTTTT,CATRGNSRNTGELFF
TRBV6-1,.,TRBJ1-6,15,.,TGTGCCAGCAGTGAAATGCCAGGGGCGAATTCACCCCTCCACTTT,CASSEMPGANSPLHF
TRBV5-1,TRBD1,TRBJ1-3,14,.,TGCGCCAGCAGCCCGACAGGGGAATTAAACACCATATATTTT,CASSPTGELNTIYF
TRBV5-6,.,TRBJ1-5,15,.,TGTGCCAGCAGCCCCGGGGGGATCAGCAATCAGCCCCAGCATTTT,CASSPGGISNQPQHF
TRBV5-1,TRBD1,TRBJ1-3,15,.,TGCGCCAGCAGCTTGGGGGACAGGGAGGGAAACACCATATATTTT,CASSLGDREGNTIYF
TRBV7-9,TRBD1,TRBJ1-2,14,.,TGTGCCAGCAGCCCTGACCAGACAGGGTATGGCTACACCTTC,CASSPDQTGYGYTF
TRBV5-6,TRBD2,TRBJ2-4,15,.,TGTGCCAGCAGCGCTAGCGGGGGGGCGGGGCTGTTTCAGTACTTC,CASSASGGAGLFQYF